What follows is one T cell receptor (beta chain) and its context. This entry comes from a study of PD-L1 blockade in urothelial cancer. About the research overall: Earlier, patients had received 0 to 3 chemotherapy regimens.

Spike-ins of synthetic TCR analog templates went into each PCR. Here immunoSEQ multiplex PCR was the method, and the copy in TCRdb shows in-frame clones only, minus some. The sample contains around 100,000 clones, about 90% of which appear only once. Time point specified: pretreatment peripheral blood. This clonotype originated in a man aged 55 to 69 with urothelial cancer. The material sequenced was PBMCs, taken around atezolizumab (anti-PD-L1) treatment.

The CDR3 is CASSSPSGGFQETQYF. CDR3 bases: TGTGCCAGCAGCTCCCCTAGCGGGGGGTTCCAAGAGACCCAGTACTTC. The rearrangement joins TRBV5-5 to TRBJ2-5, with 11 positions matching TRBD2. Trimming cost V 3 bases and J 1 base; bases outside gene matches: 5. There are 16 residues in the CDR3. The V gene's germline CDR1 is SGHKS and CDR2 YYEKEE (reference sequence).